The 10 T cell receptor beta chains below all came from one sample that was sequenced in a study of early T cells in non-severe SARS-CoV-2 infection. TCRdb passed the 5' RACE reads through MiXCR, listing each CDR3 protein once. The repertoire holds tens of thousands of distinct CDR3 sequences, with 15% to 20% as singletons. The source material was whole blood, sampled at baseline. Receptors were obtained from an adult who was a healthcare worker with PCR-confirmed SARS-CoV-2 infection or an uninfected control (not recorded which).

This clonotype turned up a few times. This chain joins TRBV7-2 and TRBJ2-4, with D perhaps given as TRBD1 or TRBD2 (6 bases each). Germline-derived CDR1 and CDR2 are SGHTA and FQGNSA. CDR3 length equals 15 residues. Between the trimmed V and J ends, which lost 5 bases and 0 bases, there was a span of 11 bases. CDR3 coding DNA: TGTGCCAGCAGCCCCGGGGGCATAGCCAAAAACATTCAGTACTTC. Protein sequence: CASSPGGIAKNIQYF.

The rearrangement uses TRBV12-3 or TRBV12-4 and TRBJ1-3; D uncertain. The CDR3 spans 13 residues. The ends were cut back, 8 bases at V and 5 bases at J, with 13 bases in the middle. CDR3 sequence: CASERADRNTIYF. The CDR3 DNA reads TGTGCCAGCGAGCGGGCAGATCGAAACACCATATATTTT.

This clonotype was counted a few times. V and J are TRBV7-2 and TRBJ2-5; D is possibly TRBD2 (6 bases). CDR1 is SGHTA and CDR2 is FQGNSA in the germline V gene. V shed 3 bases and J shed 4 bases, with 9 bases lying between them. This CDR3 is built from 13 residues. Written as DNA, the CDR3 is TGTGCCAGCAGCTTCGACGGGAGAGAGACCCAGTACTTC. This sequence encodes CASSFDGRETQYF.

This chain uses TRBV20-1 with TRBJ2-1; TRBD2 matches at 13 bases. The germline V gene has CDR1 DFQATT and CDR2 SNEGSKA (reference sequence). Trimming took 6 bases from V and 8 from J; bases not matched to a gene: 4. The CDR3 runs 13 residues. CDR3: CSARTSGRYEQFF. The CDR3 DNA reads as TGCAGTGCAAGGACTAGCGGGAGATATGAGCAGTTCTTC.

V gene TRBV11-2 combines with J gene TRBJ2-5; tentative D call: TRBD1 (5 bases). CDR3 length: 11 residues. V was pared by 5 bases and J by 5 bases, with 6 bases between. CDR1 is SGHAT, CDR2 FQNNGV, per germline. CDR3 residues: CASSAGETQYF. DNA of the CDR3: TGTGCCAGCAGCGCAGGGGAGACCCAGTACTTC.

The chain combines TRBV7-8 with TRBJ1-5; no clear D. Germline CDR1 is SGHVS and CDR2 is FQNEAQ. CDR3 length: 14 residues. Trimming left V 3 bases short and J 2 bases short, with 8 bases between. CDR3 nucleotides: TGTGCCAGCAGCTTCGCTGGAGGCAATCAGCCCCAGCATTTT. Its protein product is CASSFAGGNQPQHF.

V and J are TRBV6-1 and TRBJ1-1; TRBD1 might be the D (5 bases). Germline CDR1 MNHNS, CDR2 SASEGT. The ends were cut back, 3 bases at V and 12 bases at J, with 17 bases in the middle. The CDR3 sequence is 13 residues long. As DNA, the CDR3 is TGTGCCAGCAGTGATCTAGGTGGAGGGGTGACTTTCTTT. Protein product: CASSDLGGGVTFF.

V usage is TRBV7-7 and J usage is TRBJ2-3; D is uncertain. V lost 5 bases to trimming and J lost 2 bases, with 14 bases between them. Germline loops: CDR1 SSHAT, CDR2 FNYEAQ (reference sequence). This CDR3 is built from 15 residues. CDR3 loop: CASSPQDGTTDTQYF. The CDR3 nucleotides read TGTGCCAGCAGCCCACAAGATGGAACCACAGATACGCAGTATTTT.

There are a few counts of this clonotype. The chain is built from TRBV6-1 and TRBJ2-2; the D is unclear. Looked up from germline, CDR1 is MNHNS and CDR2 is SASEGT. The CDR3 spans 16 residues. V was trimmed by 4 bases and J by 3 bases, leaving 15 bases between them. The CDR3 DNA is TGTGCCAGCAGTGGGATGTCTAGTTGGGACACCGGGGAGCTGTTTTTT. It encodes CASSGMSSWDTGELFF.

The V and J genes are TRBV14 and TRBJ2-3; D is uncertain. Germline CDR1 and CDR2: SGHDN and FVKESK. The ends were cut back, 2 bases at V and 2 bases at J, with 8 bases in the middle. The CDR3 has 14 residues. CDR3 sequence reads: CASSQRKVTDTQYF. In DNA form, the CDR3 reads TGTGCCAGCAGCCAAAGAAAGGTCACAGATACGCAGTATTTT.